The clone carrying this TCR beta chain was picked up many times. Its specificity is not known. The time point: sample taken at primary tumor resection. Whole RNA from tumor, nontumor lung or frozen PBMC was sequenced unsorted. Trimming shortened V by 7 bases and J by 1 base, and 19 bases separated the two germline ends. Per the germline V gene, CDR1 is LNHDA and CDR2 is SQIVND (reference sequence). The CDR3 runs 16 residues. The data derive from a study of spatial heterogeneity in lung cancer. Turning to the study itself: From matched bulk RNA-seq came a T cell module score, which showed a strong correlation with TCR transcript counts in tumor regions. General observations from the study: Expanded TCRs classified as ubiquitous or regional were counted, and these counts tracked ubiquitous and regional nonsynonymous mutations, respectively. Among tumor T cells, estimated coverage was roughly 7% for alpha chains and 13% to 15% for beta chains. Tumor mutation count correlated with how many alpha and beta TCRs expanded intratumorally.

Each CDR3 protein gets one entry after TCRdb re-called the 5' RACE reads with MiXCR. The table lists some 15,000 distinct CDR3 sequences, under 7.5% of them singletons. The specimen was lung tumor tissue, collected at surgery. The rearrangement uses TRBV19 and TRBJ1-2; D ambiguous. This TCR was recovered from a male donor with early-stage non-small cell lung cancer. The CDR3 DNA reads TGTGCCAGTATACCATCCCGTGAGAGGCGTAACTATGGCTACACCTTC. The encoded protein is CASIPSRERRNYGYTF.